This TCR beta chain was identified in a study of shared clonotypes between healthy human individuals. Profiled with immunoSEQ multiplex PCR; TCRdb holds only in-frame clones, not every one. The sample lists some 1 million clones; roughly 80% were seen once. General study results and limits: Sequencing depth was expected to influence donor clonotype sharing.

As concerns this clone: As yet, its antigen is unknown.

This clonotype was obtained from a man between 18 and 29 years old in good health. The sample consisted of memory CD4+ T cells sorted from blood. The sample's subset: CD45RA-negative fraction.

CDR3 protein: CASIRQGRKDYGYTF. CDR3 nucleotides: TGCGCCTCGATTAGACAGGGGCGTAAAGACTATGGCTACACCTTC. The rearrangement uses TRBV23-1 and TRBJ1-2, with 8 bases identical to TRBD1. TRBV23-1 is noted as an ORF with a role that remains uncertain. The V gene end was trimmed by 11 bases and the J gene end by 3 bases; junction bases not matched to a gene: 14. The CDR3 covers 15 residues.